Each of the 18 T cell receptor beta chains below was sequenced from the same sample in a study of human T cells and chemical hapten exposure. One entry per CDR3 protein results from TCRdb running MiXCR on the RACE reads. The data contain around 69,000 distinct CDR3 sequences, over 7.5% of them singletons. Time point: patch test 1, 2 weeks after DPC sensitization. Treatment reported: therapeutic diphenylcyclopropenone sensitization with weekly scalp DPC. Source: whole blood, taken in connection with sensitization to the hapten diphenylcyclopropenone (DPC). Receptor source: a woman aged 40 to 55 with alopecia areata. Some clones in this sample may be carry-over from other donors' samples.

The J gene is TRBJ1-2, the V gene TRBV11-2; D uncertain. With 2 bases removed from V and 4 bases from J, the gap between germline ends came to 8 bases. Germline CDR1 reads SGHAT; CDR2 reads FQNNGV. The CDR3 is 13 residues long. DNA of the CDR3: TGTGCCAGCAGCTTACGGGCACCCTATGGCTACACCTTC. The encoded protein is CASSLRAPYGYTF.

This clonotype appeared many times. The chain recombines TRBV12-3 or TRBV12-4 with TRBJ2-7, with a tentative D call TRBD1 (5 bases). This CDR3 is 13 amino acids long. The ends were cut back, 5 bases at V and 3 bases at J, with 11 bases in the middle. The CDR3: CASSPTDSYEQYF. The CDR3 DNA reads as TGTGCCAGCAGTCCCACCGACAGCTACGAGCAGTACTTC.

The V call is TRBV28, the J call TRBJ2-7, with 8 positions matching TRBD2. The CDR3 consists of 14 residues. The ends lost 5 bases at V and 7 bases at J; junction bases unmatched: 10. Germline values: CDR1 MDHEN, CDR2 SYDVKM. The CDR3 DNA reads TGTGCCAGCAGTACCCGGACAACGGGAGGGGAGCAGTACTTC. This gives the protein CASSTRTTGGEQYF.

For this clonotype: This may stem from a read error, because a much larger clone lies one nucleotide away. V is TRBV7-6 and J is TRBJ1-1; D uncertain. Germline lookup yields CDR1 SGHVS and CDR2 FNYEAQ. The V and J ends lost 5 bases and 3 bases respectively, with 13 bases between them. This CDR3 is 14 amino acids long. The CDR3 protein is CASSPPGEDTEAFF. The CDR3, as DNA: TGTGCCAGCAGCCCCCCGGGCGAGGACACTGAAGCTTTCTTT.

There are a few counts of this clonotype. The chain joins TRBV6-4 to TRBJ1-5; no reliable D call. Deletions cut 7 bases from V and 3 bases from J, with 7 bases between. Germline CDR1 reads MRHNA; CDR2 reads SNTAGT. This CDR3 is 12 amino acids long. CDR3 DNA: TGTGCCAGCAAACATGACAATCAGCCCCAGCATTTT. The encoded protein is CASKHDNQPQHF.

This clonotype occurred many times. The rearrangement links TRBV29-1 to TRBJ1-1; maybe TRBD1 (6 bases). Deletions cut 7 bases from V and 1 base from J, with 19 bases between. CDR1 and CDR2 (germline): SQVTM, ANQGSEA. The CDR3 runs 15 residues. The CDR3 region is CSARLHGTRNTEAFF. As DNA, the CDR3 is TGCAGCGCCAGACTTCATGGGACAAGGAACACTGAAGCTTTCTTT.

The sample holds many counts of this clonotype. The chain employs TRBV7-6 and TRBJ1-6, with D perhaps matching TRBD1 (5 bases). CDR3 length: 15 amino acids. V lost 5 bases, J lost 10 bases, and 18 bases lay in between. Germline CDR1 reads SGHVS; CDR2 reads FNYEAQ. Here the CDR3 DNA reads TGTGCCAGCAGCCCCACAGGAACGCCGGCCTCACCCCTCCACTTT. The encoded protein is CASSPTGTPASPLHF.

The chain has TRBV28 and TRBJ2-7; no firm D call. Germline CDR1 MDHEN, CDR2 SYDVKM. Trimming took 5 bases from V and 2 from J, leaving 13 bases between them. This CDR3 spans 14 amino acids. CDR3 DNA: TGTGCCAGCAGTCCAGCAGGCGGACCCTACGAGCAGTACTTC. Amino acids: CASSPAGGPYEQYF. The full variable domain, completed using reference TRBV28 and TRBJ2-7, is DVKVTQSSRYLVKRTGEKVFLECVQDMDHENMFWYRQDPGLGLRLIYFSYDVKMKEKGDIPEGYSVSREKKERFSLILESASTNQTSMYLCASSPAGGPYEQYFGPGTRLTVT.

The sample holds many counts of this clonotype. The V and J genes are TRBV2 and TRBJ1-1, with a tentative D call TRBD1 (5 bases). Deletions cut 7 bases from V and 8 bases from J, with 11 bases between. Germline V gene sequence: CDR1 SNHLY, CDR2 FYNNEI. The CDR3 has 11 amino acids. CDR3 sequence (DNA): TGTGCCAGCACTTGGGACGTCGAAGCTTTCTTT. Its translation: CASTWDVEAFF.

This clonotype was counted between two and nine times. The V call is TRBV7-8, the J call TRBJ2-5, with unresolved D. The CDR3 spans 12 residues. Germline V gives CDR1 SGHVS, CDR2 FQNEAQ. V lost 10 bases to trimming and J lost 5 bases, with 14 bases between them. The CDR3 here is CAIPARWETQYF. CDR3 bases: TGTGCCATCCCCGCGCGGTGGGAGACCCAGTACTTC.

This clonotype was seen many times. The chain has TRBV2 and TRBJ2-7, with a possible D match to TRBD1 (5 bases). The CDR3 has 17 residues. Germline lookup yields CDR1 SNHLY and CDR2 FYNNEI. V shed 0 bases and J shed 2 bases, with 17 bases lying between them. CDR3 region: CASSEATWGPPPYEQYF. In DNA, the CDR3 is TGTGCCAGCAGTGAAGCGACCTGGGGCCCTCCCCCCTACGAGCAGTACTTC. Complete variable domain (other parts from reference TRBV2 and TRBJ2-7): EPEVTQTPSHQVTQMGQEVILRCVPISNHLYFYWYRQILGQKVEFLVSFYNNEISEKSEIFDDQFSVERPDGSNFTLKIRSTKLEDSAMYFCASSEATWGPPPYEQYFGPGTRLTVT.

The V and J genes are TRBV28 and TRBJ2-1; TRBD1 matches 8 bases. Germline CDR1 MDHEN, CDR2 SYDVKM. The CDR3 covers 14 residues. Trimming at V came to 5 bases and at J to 2 bases, leaving 2 bases not matched to a gene. Here the CDR3 DNA reads TGTGCCAGCAGTCCGGGACAGGCCTACAATGAGCAGTTCTTC. Encoded protein: CASSPGQAYNEQFF.

This clonotype was picked up many times. The chain employs TRBV7-9 and TRBJ1-6; no definite D call. Germline CDR1 reads SEHNR; CDR2 reads FQNEAQ (reference sequence). V was pared by 1 base and J by 9 bases, with 7 bases between. CDR3 length: 13 residues. CDR3 nucleotides: TGTGCCAGCAGCTTAGGCCCCCTTTCACCCCTCCACTTT. Its translation is CASSLGPLSPLHF.

This clonotype was observed many times. The J gene is TRBJ2-7, the V gene TRBV10-3; 10 bases align to TRBD1. The CDR3 extends over 14 amino acids. V gave up 6 bases and J gave up 0 bases; unmatched junction bases: 2. The germline gives CDR1 ENHRY, CDR2 SYGVKD. CDR3 sequence reads: CAIRGQGPSYEQYF. DNA for the CDR3: TGTGCCATCAGGGGACAGGGGCCCTCCTACGAGCAGTACTTC.

At least ten counts were recorded for this clonotype. The V and J genes are TRBV7-2 and TRBJ2-5; D remains ambiguous. V was cut by 1 base and J by 4 bases, with 1 base left in between. CDR3 length: 11 residues. The V gene's germline CDR1 is SGHTA and CDR2 FQGNSA. The CDR3 loop is CASSLVETQYF. CDR3 DNA sequence: TGTGCCAGCAGCTTAGTAGAGACCCAGTACTTC.

The chain combines TRBV6-5 with TRBJ2-3; tentatively, D is TRBD2 (7 bases). The CDR3 loop spans 18 amino acids. The germline V and J ends were trimmed by 3 bases and 1 base, with 20 bases remaining between them. CDR1 and CDR2 from the germline V gene are MNHEY and SVGAGI. In nucleotides, the CDR3 is TGTGCCAGCAGTTATAGTGGAATAGAGGGGGGGCGCACAGATACGCAGTATTTT. This encodes CASSYSGIEGGRTDTQYF.

In its sample, this clonotype was seen many times. V gene TRBV4-3 combines with J gene TRBJ1-1; D unclear. Trimming took 1 base from V and 1 from J, leaving 13 bases between them. The CDR3 is made up of 16 amino acids. Germline assignment: CDR1 LGHNA and CDR2 YSLEER. CDR3 in DNA: TGCGCCAGCAGCCAAGTTTACGATCCCCCGAACACTGAAGCTTTCTTT. The encoded protein is CASSQVYDPPNTEAFF.

This clonotype was seen many times. The V call is TRBV20-1, the J call TRBJ1-2; D possibly corresponds to TRBD1 (5 bases). V was trimmed by 6 bases and J by 4 bases, leaving 21 bases between them. The CDR3 is 15 residues long. From germline, CDR1 is DFQATT and CDR2 SNEGSKA (reference sequence). CDR3 DNA sequence: TGCAGTGCAAAACCTCCAGGGAGATCGGGCTATGGCTACACCTTC. Amino acid sequence: CSAKPPGRSGYGYTF.